These 12 T cell receptor beta chains originate from one sample sequenced in a study of cytomegalovirus exposure and HLA in healthy donors. 13 Jbeta primers and 60 Vbeta primers were used for the PCR. Sequencing used immunoSEQ multiplex PCR; TCRdb keeps in-frame clones, though not all of them. The table shows under 250,000 clones, with more than 75% occurring only once. The sequenced sample consisted of PBMCs. Receptor source: a human donor in good health.

The sample holds one count of this clone. This chain uses TRBV27 with TRBJ2-7; TRBD2 might be the D (6 bases). V dropped 3 bases and J dropped 1 base, with 10 bases sitting between them. Germline-derived CDR1 and CDR2 are MNHEY and SMNVEV (reference sequence). This CDR3 is 14 amino acids long. The CDR3: CASSFGSGSYEQYF. The CDR3 nucleotides are TGTGCCAGCAGTTTTGGTAGCGGATCCTACGAGCAGTACTTC.

The chain recombines TRBV5-4 with TRBJ2-1; 9 nucleotides line up with TRBD2. The CDR3 consists of 13 residues. Losses at the gene ends were 4 bases for V and 10 bases for J; bases not matched to a gene: 6. Germline V gene data show CDR1 as SGHNT and CDR2 as YYREEE (reference sequence). The CDR3 DNA sequence: TGTGCCAGCAGCAGGGATAGCGGGGGAGAGCAGTTCTTC. It codes for CASSRDSGGEQFF.

This clone was seen a handful of times. The CDR3 region is CASSLGTGGRGSYNEQFF. CDR3 DNA: TGTGCCAGCAGCCTAGGGACAGGGGGTCGTGGCTCCTACAATGAGCAGTTCTTC. The V and J genes are TRBV7-3 and TRBJ2-1, with TRBD1 matching over 11 bases. The CDR3 is made up of 18 amino acids. CDR1 and CDR2 from the germline V gene are SGHTA and FQGTGA. Germline trimming cut 5 bases from V and 0 bases from J; bases unmatched to any gene: 9.

This clone came up a few times. This rearrangement joins TRBV5-1 to TRBJ2-3; a possible D gene is TRBD2 (6 bases). Germline CDR1 reads SGHRS; CDR2 reads YFSETQ. Trimming pared 5 bases from V and 1 base from J, leaving 14 bases between. There are 15 residues in the CDR3. In DNA form, the CDR3 reads TGCGCCAGCAGGACCGGGGGAACCCGCACAGATACGCAGTATTTT. This codes for CASRTGGTRTDTQYF.

Remarks on this clone: A junction boundary mismatches the germline segment, possibly from a read error. The rearrangement links TRBV7-9 to TRBJ2-1, with 9 positions matching TRBD2. The CDR3 loop spans 16 amino acids. Germline V gene lookup returns CDR1 SEHNR and CDR2 FQNEAQ (reference sequence). CDR3 protein: CSSSLGGSGRVNEQFF. The DNA of the CDR3 is TGTTCCAGCAGCTTAGGTGGTAGCGGGAGAGTTAATGAGCAGTTCTTC.

The chain employs TRBV4-1 and TRBJ2-7, with 9 positions matching TRBD2. V shed 1 base, J shed 5 bases, and the junction held 18 bases outside the gene matches. CDR3 size: 19 residues. CDR1 is MGHRA and CDR2 is YSYEKL in the germline V gene. CDR3 amino acids: CASSQGIGWISGSMDEQYF. The DNA of the CDR3 is TGCGCCAGCAGCCAAGGAATCGGTTGGATTAGCGGGAGTATGGACGAGCAGTACTTC.

The chain combines TRBV2 with TRBJ2-1, with D possibly matching TRBD2 (6 bases). The V end was cut by 8 bases, the J end by 0 bases, with 17 bases between. This CDR3 is built from 16 residues. Germline V gene data show CDR1 as SNHLY and CDR2 as FYNNEI. In DNA form, the CDR3 reads TGTGCCAGCCCGCAGGCGGGGAAGAGCTCCTACAATGAGCAGTTCTTC. Its translation: CASPQAGKSSYNEQFF.

The chain combines TRBV6-5 with TRBJ2-7, with 8 bases lining up with TRBD2. Losses at the gene ends were 2 bases for V and 3 bases for J; bases not matched to a gene: 6. Germline V gives CDR1 MNHEY, CDR2 SVGAGI. The CDR3 runs 15 residues. CDR3 DNA sequence: TGTGCCAGCAGTTACGGAGCGGGAGTTGTCTACGAGCAGTACTTC. Its translation is CASSYGAGVVYEQYF.

The chain uses TRBV18 and TRBJ2-7; possibly TRBD2 for D (5 bases). Per the germline V gene, CDR1 is KGHSH and CDR2 is LQKENI. The V gene lost 6 bases and the J gene lost 4 bases, with 19 bases spanning the gap. This CDR3 has 15 residues. The CDR3: CASSPEEATLYEQYF. Written as DNA, the CDR3 is TGTGCCAGCTCTCCGGAGGAGGCTACCCTATACGAGCAGTACTTC. Combining the CDR3 with reference TRBV18 and TRBJ2-7 gives the whole variable domain NAGVMQNPRHLVRRRGQEARLRCSPMKGHSHVYWYRQLPEEGLKFMVYLQKENIIDESGMPKERFSAEFPKEGPSILRIQQVVRGDSAAYFCASSPEEATLYEQYFGPGTRLTVT.

The V gene is TRBV9, the J gene TRBJ2-1, with 9 nucleotides matching TRBD2. Germline CDR1 and CDR2: SGDLS and YYNGEE. The trim removed 2 bases at V and 3 bases at J, leaving 6 bases unmatched. This CDR3 spans 16 amino acids. CDR3 coding DNA: TGTGCCAGCAGCGTGGGCGGGAGGGCACACTACAATGAGCAGTTCTTC. Translation: CASSVGGRAHYNEQFF.

This clone was counted a single time. The chain couples TRBV19 to TRBJ1-5, with D tentatively TRBD1 (5 bases). The germline gives CDR1 LNHDA, CDR2 SQIVND (reference sequence). The CDR3 sequence is 12 residues long. V dropped 4 bases and J dropped 5 bases, with 6 bases sitting between them. The chain's CDR3 is CASSKGDQPQHF. In DNA form, the CDR3 reads TGTGCCAGTAGTAAAGGGGATCAGCCCCAGCATTTT.

This sequence joins TRBV16 and TRBJ2-3; 8 nucleotides agree with TRBD1. The CDR3 sequence is 17 residues long. J was trimmed by 0 bases and V by 4 bases; bases with no gene match: 9. Germline assignment: CDR1 KGHSY and CDR2 FQNENV. As DNA, the CDR3 is TGTGCCAGCAGCCGCATAACCGGGACAGGCAGCACAGATACGCAGTATTTT. Amino acids: CASSRITGTGSTDTQYF.